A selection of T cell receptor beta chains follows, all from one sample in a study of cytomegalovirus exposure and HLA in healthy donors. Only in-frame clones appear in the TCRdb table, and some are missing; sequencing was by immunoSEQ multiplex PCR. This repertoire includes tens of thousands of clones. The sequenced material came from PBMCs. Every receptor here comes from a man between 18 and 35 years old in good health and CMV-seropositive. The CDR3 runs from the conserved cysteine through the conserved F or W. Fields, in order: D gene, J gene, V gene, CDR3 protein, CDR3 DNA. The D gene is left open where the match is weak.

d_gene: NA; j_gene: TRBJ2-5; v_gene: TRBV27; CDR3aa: CASSLFRGVETQYF; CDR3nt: TGTGCCAGCAGTTTATTCCGCGGCGTGGAGACCCAGTACTTC
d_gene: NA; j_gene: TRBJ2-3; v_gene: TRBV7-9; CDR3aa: CASSLGVAGLSTDTQYF; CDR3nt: TGTGCCAGCAGCCTCGGCGTGGCGGGGCTTAGCACAGATACGCAGTATTTT
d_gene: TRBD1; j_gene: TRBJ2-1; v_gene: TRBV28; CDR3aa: CASSFGDRPYNEQFF; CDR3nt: TGTGCCAGCAGTTTTGGGGACAGGCCCTACAATGAGCAGTTCTTC
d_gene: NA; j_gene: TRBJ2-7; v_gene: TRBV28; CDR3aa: CASSSGEGYEQYF; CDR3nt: TGTGCCAGCAGTTCCGGGGAAGGATACGAGCAGTACTTC
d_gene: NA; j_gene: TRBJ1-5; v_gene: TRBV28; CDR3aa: CASSPLYRDSNQPQHF; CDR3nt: TGTGCCAGCAGTCCTCTATACAGGGATAGCAATCAGCCCCAGCATTTT
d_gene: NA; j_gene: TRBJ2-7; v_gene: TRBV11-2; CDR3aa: CASSWSTHEQYF; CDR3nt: TGTGCCAGCAGCTGGAGTACCCACGAGCAGTACTTC
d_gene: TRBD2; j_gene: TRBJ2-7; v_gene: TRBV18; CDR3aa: CASSPSGTSGYSRQYF; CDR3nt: TGTGCCAGCTCACCATCCGGGACTAGCGGGTACAGCCGGCAGTACTTC
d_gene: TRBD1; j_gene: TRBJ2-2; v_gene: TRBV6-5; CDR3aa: CASRTGTLLTGELFF; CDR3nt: TGTGCCAGCAGGACAGGGACCTTACTCACCGGGGAGCTGTTTTTT
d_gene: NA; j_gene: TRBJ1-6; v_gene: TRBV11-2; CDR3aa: CASSLGLEGYNSPLHF; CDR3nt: TGTGCCAGCAGCTTGGGTCTGGAGGGATATAATTCACCCCTCCACTTT
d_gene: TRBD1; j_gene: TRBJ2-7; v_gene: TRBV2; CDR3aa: CASSGQGPLEQYF; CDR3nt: TGTGCCAGCAGTGGACAGGGCCCCCTTGAGCAGTACTTC
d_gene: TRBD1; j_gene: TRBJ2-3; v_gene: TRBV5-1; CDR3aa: CASSGQGTDTQYF; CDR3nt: TGCGCCAGCAGCGGACAGGGCACAGATACGCAGTATTTT
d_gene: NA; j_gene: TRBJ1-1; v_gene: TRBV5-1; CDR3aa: CASTYNPKWRGNTEAFF; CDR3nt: TGCGCCAGCACCTACAACCCTAAATGGAGGGGAAACACTGAAGCTTTCTTT
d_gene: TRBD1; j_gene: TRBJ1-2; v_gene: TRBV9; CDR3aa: CASSDRQGAYGYTF; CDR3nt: TGTGCCAGCAGTGACAGACAGGGCGCCTATGGCTACACCTTC
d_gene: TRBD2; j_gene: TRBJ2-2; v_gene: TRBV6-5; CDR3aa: CASSYEGGRPTGELFF; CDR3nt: TGTGCCAGCAGTTACGAGGGCGGGAGACCCACCGGGGAGCTGTTTTTT
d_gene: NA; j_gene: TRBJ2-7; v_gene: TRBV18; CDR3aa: CASSPRYTTFEQYF; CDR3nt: TGTGCCAGCTCACCACGGTATACTACGTTTGAGCAGTACTTC
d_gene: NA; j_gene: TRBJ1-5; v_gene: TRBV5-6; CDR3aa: CASSLGDRRREPQHF; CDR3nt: TGTGCCAGCAGCTTGGGAGACCGCCGCCGGGAGCCCCAGCATTTT
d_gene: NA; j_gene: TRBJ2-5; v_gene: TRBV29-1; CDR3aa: CSVEVTGQETQYF; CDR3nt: TGCAGCGTTGAAGTAACGGGGCAAGAGACCCAGTACTTC